The sequence of this T cell receptor beta chain was determined in a study of TIL therapy for anti-PD-1-resistant metastatic lung cancer. Study context: Patients then received nivolumab; progressors got lymphodepletion, TIL and IL-2. Median tumor PD-L1 proportion score was roughly 5.5%.

The immunoSEQ assay was v3. Libraries were sequenced to approximately 2 million read pairs (survey) or roughly 4.5-6 million (deep). Sequencing was performed with immunoSEQ multiplex PCR; in TCRdb, only in-frame clones are kept and a portion is missing. The data contain 54,000 or so clones, around 86% of them seen just once; the ten biggest clones take up 2.5% to 3%. This clone is a singleton in its sample. CDR3 length: 12 residues. Germline CDR1 SEHNR, CDR2 FQNEAQ (reference sequence). V was shortened by 2 bases and J by 4 bases, with 5 bases between the two germline ends. Time point specified: pre-treatment sample, taken before nivolumab and TIL therapy. Patients were adults with stage 4 NSCLC.

The clonotype was recovered from a person between 25 and 80 years old with non-small cell lung cancer. The chain links TRBV7-9 to TRBJ1-2, with D possibly matching TRBD1 (5 bases). The source material was blood, sampled at baseline. CDR3 in amino acids: CASSLQGYGYTF. In DNA, the CDR3 is TGTGCCAGCAGCTTACAGGGCTATGGCTACACCTTC.